A selection of T cell receptor beta chains follows, all from one sample in a study of cytomegalovirus exposure and HLA in healthy donors. TCRdb's copy holds only in-frame clones and misses some; the assay was immunoSEQ multiplex PCR. The table has some 120,000 clones, roughly 70% seen once. The sample taken for sequencing was PBMCs. All receptors derive from a man aged 35-49 years in good health and CMV-seropositive. CDR3s include the opening cysteine and the closing phenylalanine or tryptophan. A D gene is named only where the DNA matches it firmly. A row's size may be missing; if present it is once, few, many or a size class.

>TRBV28|.|TRBD2|TRBJ2-3
CASTTRRGRYTDTQYF
TGTGCCAGCACCACTCGGCGGGGGAGGTACACAGATACGCAGTATTTT
>TRBV5-1|.|.|TRBJ2-5
CASSFGGAQETQYF
TGCGCCAGCAGCTTTGGGGGGGCCCAAGAGACCCAGTACTTC
>TRBV4-1|few|.|TRBJ2-2
CASSQVAGVAGELFF
TGCGCCAGCAGCCAAGTTGCAGGGGTAGCCGGGGAGCTGTTTTTT
>TRBV27|few|TRBD1|TRBJ1-1
CASSLGGQGGTEAFF
TGTGCCAGCAGTTTAGGGGGACAGGGAGGCACTGAAGCTTTCTTT
>TRBV10-3|few|.|TRBJ2-3
CAISENPQKDTQYF
TGTGCCATCAGTGAGAACCCACAGAAAGATACGCAGTATTTT
>TRBV7-2|.|.|TRBJ2-3
CASSSRLITDTQYF
TGTGCCAGCAGCTCCCGACTTATCACAGATACGCAGTATTTT
>TRBV6-5|.|.|TRBJ2-1
CASSYTKTGRTEQFF
TGTGCCAGCAGTTACACAAAGACAGGGAGGACTGAGCAGTTCTTC
>TRBV7-9|.|.|TRBJ1-2
CASSPQALPKGYTF
TGTGCCAGCAGCCCACAGGCACTTCCTAAAGGCTACACCTTC
>TRBV5-1|.|.|TRBJ1-1
CASSLGVSRLPNTEAFF
TGCGCCAGCAGCTTGGGGGTCTCCAGGCTCCCGAACACTGAAGCTTTCTTT
>TRBV5-1|.|.|TRBJ2-7
CASSHTGNYEQYF
TGCGCCAGCAGCCACACAGGGAACTACGAGCAGTACTTC
>TRBV14|.|TRBD1|TRBJ1-3
CASSQYRGPGNTIYF
TGTGCCAGCAGCCAATACAGGGGGCCTGGAAACACCATATATTTT
>TRBV5-5|.|TRBD1|TRBJ2-5
CASSLEGAKETQYF
TGTGCCAGCAGCTTGGAGGGGGCTAAAGAGACCCAGTACTTC
>TRBV5-1|.|TRBD1|TRBJ2-1
CASSLGGTGTDEQFF
TGCGCCAGCAGCTTGGGAGGGACAGGGACCGATGAGCAGTTCTTC
>TRBV6-5|.|.|TRBJ2-1
CASSYRRVRSYNEQFF
TGTGCCAGCAGTTACAGGCGGGTGCGGTCCTACAATGAGCAGTTCTTC
>TRBV7-9|.|TRBD1|TRBJ2-3
CASSLGQGTDTQYF
TGTGCCAGCAGCTTGGGACAGGGGACAGATACGCAGTATTTT
>TRBV5-1|once|TRBD1|TRBJ2-5
CASSLAISTGEGETQYF
TGCGCCAGCAGCTTGGCCATTTCAACAGGGGAAGGGGAGACCCAGTACTTC
>TRBV6-5|.|.|TRBJ2-7
CASSYRRESYEQYF
TGTGCCAGCAGTTACCGCAGGGAAAGTTACGAGCAGTACTTC
>TRBV7-9|.|TRBD1|TRBJ2-2
CASSTTGAFGELFF
TGTGCCAGCAGCACGACAGGGGCATTCGGGGAGCTGTTTTTT
>TRBV19|.|.|TRBJ2-2
CASGANRELFF
TGTGCCAGCGGTGCGAACCGGGAGCTGTTTTTT
>TRBV5-5|.|TRBD1|TRBJ2-5
CASSLTGQDGETQYF
TGTGCCAGCAGCTTGACGGGACAGGACGGGGAGACCCAGTACTTC
>TRBV2|.|TRBD1|TRBJ2-7
CASSVSTGGASYEQYF
TGTGCCAGCAGTGTATCAACAGGGGGAGCCTCCTACGAGCAGTACTTC
>TRBV9|.|.|TRBJ2-7
CASSVVGGPPDEQYF
TGTGCCAGCAGCGTAGTGGGGGGGCCCCCTGACGAGCAGTACTTC
>TRBV6-5|.|TRBD1|TRBJ1-5
CASSAGQGRQPQHF
TGTGCCAGCAGTGCTGGACAGGGCAGGCAGCCCCAGCATTTT
>TRBV5-1|.|TRBD1|TRBJ2-7
CASSLDGTAETYEQYF
TGCGCCAGCAGCTTGGACGGGACAGCCGAAACCTACGAGCAGTACTTC
>TRBV19|.|.|TRBJ2-2
CASSILGRSNTGELFF
TGTGCCAGTAGTATTTTAGGGAGGTCGAACACCGGGGAGCTGTTTTTT
>TRBV30|.|TRBD1|TRBJ1-1
CAWNTGATEAFF
TGTGCCTGGAATACAGGGGCAACTGAAGCTTTCTTT
>TRBV6-5|few|.|TRBJ1-3
CASTRSGGSGNTIYF
TGTGCCAGCACCCGCTCAGGAGGGTCCGGAAACACCATATATTTT
>TRBV5-6|.|TRBD1|TRBJ2-5
CASSMGQGWKQETQYF
TGTGCCAGCAGCATGGGACAGGGATGGAAGCAAGAGACCCAGTACTTC
>TRBV10-3|.|.|TRBJ1-1
CAIKEGNTEAFF
TGTGCCATCAAAGAGGGGAACACTGAAGCTTTCTTT
>TRBV5-1|.|TRBD1|TRBJ1-1
CASSGWPQGYAENTEAFF
TGCGCCAGCAGCGGGTGGCCACAGGGGTACGCTGAGAACACTGAAGCTTTCTTT
>TRBV7-8|.|TRBD1|TRBJ2-2
CASSSNRNRGDTGELFF
TGTGCCAGCAGCTCGAACCGGAACAGGGGCGACACCGGGGAGCTGTTTTTT
>TRBV6-1|.|TRBD1|TRBJ2-7
CASTQSGTGAYEQYF
TGTGCCAGCACCCAATCCGGGACAGGGGCCTACGAGCAGTACTTC
>TRBV18|.|.|TRBJ2-3
CASSTSTDTQYF
TGTGCCAGCTCAACAAGCACAGATACGCAGTATTTT
>TRBV27|.|TRBD1|TRBJ2-5
CASSLAGQGQETQYF
TGTGCCAGCAGTTTAGCGGGACAGGGCCAAGAGACCCAGTACTTC
>TRBV7-6|.|TRBD1|TRBJ1-2
CASSPGGGPYGYTF
TGTGCCAGCAGCCCCGGAGGGGGCCCCTATGGCTACACCTTC
>TRBV5-8|.|.|TRBJ2-7
CASSLGAGHSYEQYF
TGTGCCAGCAGCTTGGGTGCTGGACACTCCTACGAGCAGTACTTC
>TRBV5-6|.|TRBD1|TRBJ1-4
CASSAPGTGVNEKLFF
TGTGCCAGCAGCGCACCCGGGACAGGGGTTAATGAAAAACTGTTTTTT
>TRBV14|.|.|TRBJ1-1
CASSQELQGLAEAFF
TGTGCCAGCAGCCAAGAGCTACAGGGATTGGCTGAAGCTTTCTTT
>TRBV6-5|.|TRBD1|TRBJ2-7
CASSKNQGVGSEQYF
TGTGCCAGCAGTAAGAACCAGGGGGTCGGTAGCGAGCAGTACTTC
>TRBV28|.|.|TRBJ2-2
CASRPRGFGELFF
TGTGCCAGCAGACCCAGGGGTTTCGGGGAGCTGTTTTTT
>TRBV6-4|.|.|TRBJ1-1
CASSTIRGGIMATEAFF
TGTGCCAGCAGTACCATAAGGGGGGGAATCATGGCCACTGAAGCTTTCTTT
>TRBV28|.|.|TRBJ1-1
CASSSSGREAFF
TGTGCCAGCAGCTCTAGTGGTAGAGAAGCTTTCTTT